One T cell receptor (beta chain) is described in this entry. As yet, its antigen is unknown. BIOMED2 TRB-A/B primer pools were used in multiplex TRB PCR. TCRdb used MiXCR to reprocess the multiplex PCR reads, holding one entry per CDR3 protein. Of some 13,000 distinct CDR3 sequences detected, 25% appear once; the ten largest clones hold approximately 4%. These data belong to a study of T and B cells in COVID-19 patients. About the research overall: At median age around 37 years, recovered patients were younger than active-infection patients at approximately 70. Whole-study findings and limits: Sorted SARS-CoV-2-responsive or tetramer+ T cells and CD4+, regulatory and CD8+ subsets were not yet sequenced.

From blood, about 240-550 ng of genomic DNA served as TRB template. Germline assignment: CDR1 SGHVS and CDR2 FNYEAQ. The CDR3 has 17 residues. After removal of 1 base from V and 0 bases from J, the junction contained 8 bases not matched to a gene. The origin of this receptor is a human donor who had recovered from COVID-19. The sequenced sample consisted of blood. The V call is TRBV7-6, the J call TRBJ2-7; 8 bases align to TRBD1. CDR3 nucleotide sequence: TGTGCCAGCAGCTTAGTTTACAGGGGGAGTAGCTCCTACGAGCAGTACTTC. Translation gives CASSLVYRGSSSYEQYF.